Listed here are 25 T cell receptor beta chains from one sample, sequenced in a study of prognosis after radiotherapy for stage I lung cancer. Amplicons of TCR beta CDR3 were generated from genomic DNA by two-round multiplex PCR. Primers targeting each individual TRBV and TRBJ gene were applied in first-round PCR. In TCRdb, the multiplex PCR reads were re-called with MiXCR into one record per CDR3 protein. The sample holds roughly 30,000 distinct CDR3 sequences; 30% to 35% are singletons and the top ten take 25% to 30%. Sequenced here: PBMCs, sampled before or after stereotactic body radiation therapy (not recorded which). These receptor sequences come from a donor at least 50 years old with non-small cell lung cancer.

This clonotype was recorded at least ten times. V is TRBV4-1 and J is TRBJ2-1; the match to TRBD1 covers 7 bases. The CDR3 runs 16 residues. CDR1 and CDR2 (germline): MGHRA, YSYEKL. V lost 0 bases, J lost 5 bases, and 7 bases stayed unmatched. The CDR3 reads CASSQDEDRLHNEQFF. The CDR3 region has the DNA TGCGCCAGCAGCCAAGATGAGGACAGGCTACACAATGAGCAGTTCTTC.

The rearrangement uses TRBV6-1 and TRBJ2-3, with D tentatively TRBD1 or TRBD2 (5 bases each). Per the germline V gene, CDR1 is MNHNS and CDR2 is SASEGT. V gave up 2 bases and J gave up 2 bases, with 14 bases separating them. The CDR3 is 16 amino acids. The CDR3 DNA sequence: TGTGCCAGCAGTGAATTCAATGAGGGGTCCACAGATACGCAGTATTTT. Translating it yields CASSEFNEGSTDTQYF.

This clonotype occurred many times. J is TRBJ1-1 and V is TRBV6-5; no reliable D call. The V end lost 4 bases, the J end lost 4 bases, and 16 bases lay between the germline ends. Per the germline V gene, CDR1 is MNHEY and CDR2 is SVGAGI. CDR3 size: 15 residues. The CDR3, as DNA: TGTGCCAGCAGTTCAGGAGCGAACGGGCGCACTGAAGCTTTCTTT. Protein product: CASSSGANGRTEAFF.

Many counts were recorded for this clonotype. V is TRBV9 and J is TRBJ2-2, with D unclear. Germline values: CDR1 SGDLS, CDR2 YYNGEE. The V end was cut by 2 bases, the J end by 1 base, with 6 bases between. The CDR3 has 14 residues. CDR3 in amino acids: CASSVVGNTGELFF. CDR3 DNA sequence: TGTGCCAGCAGCGTGGTAGGGAACACCGGGGAGCTGTTTTTT.

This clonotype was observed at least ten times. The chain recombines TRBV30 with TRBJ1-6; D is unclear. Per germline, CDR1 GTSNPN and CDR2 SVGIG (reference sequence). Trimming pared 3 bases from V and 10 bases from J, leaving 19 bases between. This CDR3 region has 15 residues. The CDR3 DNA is TGTGCCTGGAGACCCTCGGGCCCCCGTGGGTCACCCCTCCACTTT. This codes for CAWRPSGPRGSPLHF.

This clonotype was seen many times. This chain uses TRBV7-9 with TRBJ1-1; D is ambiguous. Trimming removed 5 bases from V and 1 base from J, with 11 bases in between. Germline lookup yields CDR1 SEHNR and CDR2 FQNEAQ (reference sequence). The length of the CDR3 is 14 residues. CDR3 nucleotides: TGTGCCAGCAGCCTCGGGGTAACGAACACTGAAGCTTTCTTT. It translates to CASSLGVTNTEAFF.

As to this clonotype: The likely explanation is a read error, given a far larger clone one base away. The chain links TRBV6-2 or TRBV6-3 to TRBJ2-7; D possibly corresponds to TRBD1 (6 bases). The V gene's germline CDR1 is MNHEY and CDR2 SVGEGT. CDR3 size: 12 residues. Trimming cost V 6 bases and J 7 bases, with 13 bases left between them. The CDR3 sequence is CASRTGHNEQYF. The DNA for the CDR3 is TGTGCCAGCAGGACAGGACACAATGAGCAGTACTTC.

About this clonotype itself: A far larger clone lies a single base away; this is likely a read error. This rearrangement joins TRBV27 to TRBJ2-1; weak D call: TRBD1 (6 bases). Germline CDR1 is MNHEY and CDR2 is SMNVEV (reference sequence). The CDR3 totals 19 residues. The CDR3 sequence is CASSYAISGRDTIYNERFF. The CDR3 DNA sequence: TGTGCCAGCAGTTACGCTATCTCGGGACGGGACACGATATACAATGAGCGGTTCTTC.

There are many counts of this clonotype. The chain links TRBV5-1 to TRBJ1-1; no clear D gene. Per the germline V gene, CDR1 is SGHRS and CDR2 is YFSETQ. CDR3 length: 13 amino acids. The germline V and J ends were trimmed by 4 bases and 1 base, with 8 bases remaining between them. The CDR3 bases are TGCGCCAGCAGCCCCGAGCGGAACACTGAAGCTTTCTTT. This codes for CASSPERNTEAFF.

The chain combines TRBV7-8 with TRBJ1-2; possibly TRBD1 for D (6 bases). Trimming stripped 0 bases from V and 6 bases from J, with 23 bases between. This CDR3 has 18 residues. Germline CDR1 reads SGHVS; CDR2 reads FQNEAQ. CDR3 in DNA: TGTGCCAGCAGCTTAGCAGGGGCCCGCACACACAGGGAACATGGCTACACCTTC. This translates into CASSLAGARTHREHGYTF.

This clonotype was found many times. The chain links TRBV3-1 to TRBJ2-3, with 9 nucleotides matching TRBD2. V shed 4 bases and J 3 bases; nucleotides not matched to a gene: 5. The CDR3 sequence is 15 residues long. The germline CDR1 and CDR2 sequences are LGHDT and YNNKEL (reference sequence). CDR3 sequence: CASSPLSGGTDTQYF. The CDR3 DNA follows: TGTGCCAGCAGCCCCCTCAGCGGGGGGACAGATACGCAGTATTTT.

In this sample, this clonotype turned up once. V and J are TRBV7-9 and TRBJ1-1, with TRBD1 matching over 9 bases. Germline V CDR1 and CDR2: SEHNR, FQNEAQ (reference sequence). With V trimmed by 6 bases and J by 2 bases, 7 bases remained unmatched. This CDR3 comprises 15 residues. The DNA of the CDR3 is TGTGCCAGCAGACTTGGGACAGGGACCAACACTGAAGCTTTCTTT. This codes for CASRLGTGTNTEAFF.

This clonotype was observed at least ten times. CDR3 sequence (DNA): TGCGCCAGCAGCCATGACCGGGACAGGGGGCACGATATTGGCTACACCTTC. It codes for CASSHDRDRGHDIGYTF. This chain links TRBV4-3 with TRBJ1-2; 12 bases align to TRBD1. The germline V gene has CDR1 LGHNA and CDR2 YSLEER. The CDR3 runs to 17 residues. J gave up 7 bases and V 3 bases, and 12 bases lay outside the gene matches.

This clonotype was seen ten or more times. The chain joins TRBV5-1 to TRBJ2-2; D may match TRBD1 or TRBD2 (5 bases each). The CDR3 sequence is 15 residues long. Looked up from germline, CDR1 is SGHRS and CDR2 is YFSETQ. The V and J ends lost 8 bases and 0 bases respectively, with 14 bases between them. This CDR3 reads CASSGGGPNTGELFF. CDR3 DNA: TGCGCCAGTTCGGGTGGGGGACCGAACACCGGGGAGCTGTTTTTT.

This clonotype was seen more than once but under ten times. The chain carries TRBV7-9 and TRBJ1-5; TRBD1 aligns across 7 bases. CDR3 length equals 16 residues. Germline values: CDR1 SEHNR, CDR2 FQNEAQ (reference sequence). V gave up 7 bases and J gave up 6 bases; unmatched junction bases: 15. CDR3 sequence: CASIFGSGQGVQPQHF. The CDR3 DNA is TGTGCCAGCATCTTTGGTAGCGGCCAGGGGGTTCAGCCCCAGCATTTT.

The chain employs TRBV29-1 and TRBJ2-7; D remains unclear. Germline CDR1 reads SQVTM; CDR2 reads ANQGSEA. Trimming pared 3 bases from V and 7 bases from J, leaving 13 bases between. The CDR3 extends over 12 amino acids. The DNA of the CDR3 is TGCAGCGTTGAGCGAGGTGGCGAAGAGCAGTACTTC. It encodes CSVERGGEEQYF.

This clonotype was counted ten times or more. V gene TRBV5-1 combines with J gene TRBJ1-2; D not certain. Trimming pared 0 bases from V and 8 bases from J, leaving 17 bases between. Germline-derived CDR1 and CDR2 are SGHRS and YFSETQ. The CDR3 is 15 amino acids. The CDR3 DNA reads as TGCGCCAGCAGCTTGGGTCCCGGCAATATGTTGGGCTACACCTTC. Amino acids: CASSLGPGNMLGYTF.

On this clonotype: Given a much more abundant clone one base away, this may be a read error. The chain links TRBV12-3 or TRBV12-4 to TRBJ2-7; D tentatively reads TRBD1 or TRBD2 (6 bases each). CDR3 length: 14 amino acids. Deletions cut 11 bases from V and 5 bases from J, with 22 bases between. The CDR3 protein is CAGTEYREAHEQYF. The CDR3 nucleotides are TGTGCCGGCACCGAGTACAGGGAGGCTCACGAGCAGTACTTC.

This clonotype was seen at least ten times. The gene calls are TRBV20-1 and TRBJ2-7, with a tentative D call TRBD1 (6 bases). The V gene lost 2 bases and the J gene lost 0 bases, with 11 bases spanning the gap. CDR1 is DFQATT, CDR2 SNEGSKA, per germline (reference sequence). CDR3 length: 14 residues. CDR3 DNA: TGCAGTGCTAGAAGTGGGGGCGGCTCCTACGAGCAGTACTTC. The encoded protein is CSARSGGGSYEQYF.

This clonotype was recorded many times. In nucleotides, the CDR3 is TGTGCCAGCAGCCGCCCAGGGGTGACTGACACTGAAGCTTTCTTT. Residues: CASSRPGVTDTEAFF. J is TRBJ1-1 and V is TRBV6-1, with a weak D call TRBD1 (6 bases). Germline assignment: CDR1 MNHNS and CDR2 SASEGT. V shed 6 bases and J shed 3 bases, with 17 bases lying between them. CDR3 length equals 15 residues.

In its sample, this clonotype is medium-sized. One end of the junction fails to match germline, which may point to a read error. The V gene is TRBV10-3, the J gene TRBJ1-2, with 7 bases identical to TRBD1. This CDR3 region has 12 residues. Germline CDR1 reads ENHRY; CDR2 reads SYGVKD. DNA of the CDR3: TGTGCCATCAGTGAAACTGGACAGGAAGAATCCTTC. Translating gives CAISETGQEESF.

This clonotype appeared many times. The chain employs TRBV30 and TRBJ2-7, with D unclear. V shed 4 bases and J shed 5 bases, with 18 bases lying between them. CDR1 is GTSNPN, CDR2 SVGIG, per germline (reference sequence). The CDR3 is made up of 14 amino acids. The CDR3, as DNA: TGTGCCTGGACCCCGGCGCACAAAATCGACGAGCAGTACTTC. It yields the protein CAWTPAHKIDEQYF.

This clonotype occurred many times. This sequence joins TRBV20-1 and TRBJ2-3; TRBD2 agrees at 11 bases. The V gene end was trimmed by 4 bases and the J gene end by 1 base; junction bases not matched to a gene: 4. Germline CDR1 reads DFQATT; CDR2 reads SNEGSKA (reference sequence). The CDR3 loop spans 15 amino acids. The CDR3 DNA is TGCAGTGCTACTCCGGGACTAGCGGGCACAGATACGCAGTATTTT. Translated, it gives CSATPGLAGTDTQYF.

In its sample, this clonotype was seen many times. For the CDR3, the DNA is TGTGCCAGCAGCCCCCTGACTAGCGGCCCCTACAATGAGCAGTTCTTC. This gives the protein CASSPLTSGPYNEQFF. The chain is built from TRBV7-2 and TRBJ2-1; 9 bases match TRBD2. Germline V gives CDR1 SGHTA, CDR2 FQGNSA. This CDR3 is built from 16 residues. J lost 2 bases, V lost 5 bases, and 7 bases had no gene match.

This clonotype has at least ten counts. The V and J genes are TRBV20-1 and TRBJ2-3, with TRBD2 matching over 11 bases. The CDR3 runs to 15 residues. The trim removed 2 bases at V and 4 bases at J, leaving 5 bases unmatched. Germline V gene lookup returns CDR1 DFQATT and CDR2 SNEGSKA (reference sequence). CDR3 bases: TGCAGTGCTAGATTTAGCGGGGGGGCCGCAGATACGCAGTATTTT. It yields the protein CSARFSGGAADTQYF.